The 20 T cell receptor beta chains given below trace back to one sample, sequenced in a study of OX40 agonist ivuxolimab in advanced cancers. The method was immunoSEQ multiplex PCR; TCRdb's version includes in-frame clones alone and lacks a portion of them. The data hold 50,000 to 65,000 clones, with over 75% observed a single time. The input for sequencing was CD4+ or CD8+ T cells sorted from blood, taken in a trial of the OX40 agonist ivuxolimab. Receptors originate from an adult with an advanced solid tumor such as melanoma, head and neck, liver or kidney cancer.

The chain recombines TRBV5-1 with TRBJ2-3; 7 positions agree with TRBD1. Germline trimming cut 4 bases from V and 2 bases from J; bases unmatched to any gene: 10. Germline values: CDR1 SGHRS, CDR2 YFSETQ. The CDR3 consists of 16 residues. CDR3: CASSPKTGLATDTQYF. CDR3 nucleotides: TGCGCCAGCAGCCCTAAGACAGGGTTAGCCACAGATACGCAGTATTTT.

The rearrangement uses TRBV7-2 and TRBJ1-5, with D unresolved. The V end lost 1 base, the J end lost 4 bases, and 11 bases lay between the germline ends. The CDR3 length is 15 residues. Germline loops: CDR1 SGHTA, CDR2 FQGNSA. The CDR3 nucleotides are TGTGCCAGCAGCTTAGAAATAGGGCCAAATCAGCCCCAGCATTTT. Protein product: CASSLEIGPNQPQHF.

This chain joins TRBV19 and TRBJ1-1; D perhaps matches TRBD1 (5 bases). V lost 3 bases and J lost 0, with 14 bases in between. CDR1 is LNHDA, CDR2 SQIVND, per germline (reference sequence). The CDR3 is 16 amino acids. The CDR3 nucleotides are TGTGCCAGTAGTATTGCGGGGACCCTCATGAACACTGAAGCTTTCTTT. It codes for CASSIAGTLMNTEAFF.

The rearrangement links TRBV18 to TRBJ1-3, with a possible D match to TRBD1 (5 bases). Germline lookup yields CDR1 KGHSH and CDR2 LQKENI. Trimming shortened V by 3 bases and J by 2 bases, and 11 bases separated the two germline ends. The CDR3 totals 15 residues. The DNA for the CDR3 is TGTGCCAGCTCACCCCAGGGAAAGACTGGAAACACCATATATTTT. Translating it yields CASSPQGKTGNTIYF.

The genes are TRBV2 and TRBJ2-1; D remains ambiguous. The CDR3 runs to 13 residues. V was pared by 4 bases and J by 1 base, with 5 bases between. Germline V gene lookup returns CDR1 SNHLY and CDR2 FYNNEI. The CDR3 DNA is TGTGCCAGCAGTGTACTGTCCTACAATGAGCAGTTCTTC. Translation: CASSVLSYNEQFF.

This clone came up once. The chain carries TRBV19 and TRBJ2-2; 7 nucleotides align to TRBD1. The CDR3 runs 16 residues. CDR1 and CDR2 from the germline V gene are LNHDA and SQIVND (reference sequence). Trimming took 4 bases from V and 7 from J; bases not matched to a gene: 12. CDR3 DNA: TGTGCCAGTAGTAAAGCAACAGGGGTATCGATCGGGGAGCTGTTTTTT. It translates to CASSKATGVSIGELFF.

The V gene is TRBV7-2, the J gene TRBJ2-7, with D possibly matching TRBD1 (7 bases). The CDR3 runs to 16 residues. CDR1 is SGHTA and CDR2 is FQGNSA in the germline V gene. Trimming pared 4 bases from V and 5 bases from J, leaving 21 bases between. The CDR3 spells CASSWGLRRGFDEQYF. The CDR3 bases are TGTGCCAGCAGCTGGGGACTCCGCAGGGGGTTTGACGAGCAGTACTTC.

This clone was counted a few times. The rearrangement uses TRBV18 and TRBJ2-2, with 13 bases fitting TRBD2. Germline loops: CDR1 KGHSH, CDR2 LQKENI. This CDR3 has 15 amino acids. V was clipped by 5 bases and J by 5 bases; unmatched bases: 2. The DNA of the CDR3 is TGTGCCAGCTCATCGGGACTAGCGGGGACCGGGGAGCTGTTTTTT. It translates to CASSSGLAGTGELFF.

V and J are TRBV7-9 and TRBJ1-1, with D tentatively TRBD1 (5 bases). V lost 3 bases, J lost 1 base, and 6 bases lay in between. Germline loops: CDR1 SEHNR, CDR2 FQNEAQ (reference sequence). The CDR3 contains 13 residues. The CDR3 here is CASSLQGNTEAFF. The DNA of the CDR3 is TGTGCCAGCAGCTTGCAGGGGAACACTGAAGCTTTCTTT. Using reference TRBV7-9 and TRBJ1-1 for the parts outside the CDR3, the full variable domain is DTGVSQNPRHKITKRGQNVTFRCDPISEHNRLYWYRQTLGQGPEFLTYFQNEAQLEKSRLLSDRFSAERPKGSFSTLEIQRTEQGDSAMYLCASSLQGNTEAFFGQGTRLTVV.

The count of this clone is one. This chain joins TRBV7-2 and TRBJ1-2; a possible D gene is TRBD1 (5 bases). V lost 1 base to trimming and J lost 5 bases, with 17 bases between them. This CDR3 comprises 16 residues. CDR1 is SGHTA, CDR2 FQGNSA, per germline. The CDR3: CASSLVPDGGLYGYTF. Written as DNA, the CDR3 is TGTGCCAGCAGCTTAGTTCCCGACGGGGGTCTTTATGGCTACACCTTC.

This chain uses TRBV7-9 with TRBJ1-6, with TRBD1 matching 9 bases. Germline CDR1 is SEHNR and CDR2 is FQNEAQ (reference sequence). The CDR3 consists of 17 residues. V was pared by 5 bases and J by 4 bases, with 9 bases of the junction left unmatched. For the CDR3, the DNA is TGTGCCAGCAGCAAAACAGGGGGCATAAGGTATAATTCACCCCTCCACTTT. It codes for CASSKTGGIRYNSPLHF.

The chain combines TRBV29-1 with TRBJ1-4; no clear D gene. The CDR3 sequence is 11 residues long. From germline, CDR1 is SQVTM and CDR2 ANQGSEA. The CDR3: CAGTTNEKLFF. The DNA for the CDR3 is TGCGCCGGGACAACTAATGAAAAACTGTTTTTT.

The V and J genes are TRBV30 and TRBJ2-2; TRBD1 is a possible D gene (6 bases). Trimming cost V 0 bases and J 3 bases, with 11 bases left between them. The CDR3 loop spans 15 amino acids. Per the germline V gene, CDR1 is GTSNPN and CDR2 is SVGIG (reference sequence). CDR3 nucleotide sequence: TGTGCCTGGAGTGTACAGGGAATGGACACCGGGGAGCTGTTTTTT. Its translation: CAWSVQGMDTGELFF.

The V gene is TRBV4-1, the J gene TRBJ2-7, with D uncertain. The CDR3 consists of 16 residues. The V gene's germline CDR1 is MGHRA and CDR2 YSYEKL. V lost 4 bases, J lost 0 bases, and 16 bases lay in between. The CDR3 sequence: CASSRQDVVSSYEQYF. For the CDR3, the DNA is TGCGCCAGCAGCCGACAAGACGTCGTGAGCTCCTACGAGCAGTACTTC.

The rearrangement links TRBV6-1 to TRBJ2-3; 10 bases fit TRBD2. In germline, CDR1 is MNHNS, CDR2 SASEGT. The CDR3 is 15 amino acids. The V gene end was trimmed by 2 bases and the J gene end by 4 bases; junction bases not matched to a gene: 3. The CDR3 here is CASSEFLAGADTQYF. CDR3 nucleotides: TGTGCCAGCAGTGAATTTCTAGCGGGGGCAGATACGCAGTATTTT.

V and J are TRBV6-5 and TRBJ1-2, with D tentatively TRBD1 (6 bases). The CDR3 sequence is 15 residues long. With 6 bases removed from V and 2 bases from J, the gap between germline ends came to 16 bases. Germline CDR1 and CDR2: MNHEY and SVGAGI. CDR3 sequence (DNA): TGTGCCAGCAGGGACGGACAGAGACGAAACTATGGCTACACCTTC. Translation gives CASRDGQRRNYGYTF.

This clone turned up a few times. This CDR3 is also generated by other DNA sequences in the sample. The chain has TRBV18 and TRBJ2-7; D might be TRBD2 (5 bases). In germline, CDR1 is KGHSH, CDR2 LQKENI. This CDR3 comprises 16 residues. V dropped 3 bases and J dropped 0 bases, with 15 bases sitting between them. The CDR3 reads CASSPGLRASSYEQYF. The CDR3 DNA reads as TGTGCCAGCTCACCCGGCCTGAGGGCTTCCTCCTACGAGCAGTACTTC.

The chain combines TRBV5-5 with TRBJ2-3; maybe TRBD2 (5 bases). CDR1 and CDR2 (germline): SGHKS, YYEKEE (reference sequence). V shed 3 bases and J shed 0 bases, with 20 bases lying between them. The CDR3 runs 18 residues. The DNA for the CDR3 is TGTGCCAGCAGCTCTCGACTCGGGGTCTTGGGCAGCACAGATACGCAGTATTTT. Residues: CASSSRLGVLGSTDTQYF.

This chain links TRBV7-3 with TRBJ2-5, with 10 bases that match TRBD2. V lost 1 base and J lost 3; bases outside the gene matches: 5. Germline CDR1 and CDR2: SGHTA and FQGTGA. This CDR3 comprises 16 residues. CDR3 sequence: CASSLNRLAGEETQYF. CDR3 DNA: TGTGCCAGCAGCTTAAACAGGCTAGCGGGGGAAGAGACCCAGTACTTC. Drawing the rest from reference TRBV7-3 and TRBJ2-5, the complete variable domain is GAGVSQTPSNKVTEKGKYVELRCDPISGHTALYWYRQSLGQGPEFLIYFQGTGAADDSGLPNDRFFAVRPEGSVSTLKIQRTERGDSAVYLCASSLNRLAGEETQYFGPGTRLLVL.

The chain couples TRBV6-6 to TRBJ1-2; D is unclear. The CDR3 spans 15 residues. Germline V gene sequence: CDR1 MNHNY, CDR2 SVGAGI (reference sequence). Trimming took off 0 bases at V and 2 bases at J, with 10 bases between the two ends. CDR3 sequence (DNA): TGTGCCAGCAGTTACTCCCTGATCGGGAACTATGGCTACACCTTC. Translation gives CASSYSLIGNYGYTF.